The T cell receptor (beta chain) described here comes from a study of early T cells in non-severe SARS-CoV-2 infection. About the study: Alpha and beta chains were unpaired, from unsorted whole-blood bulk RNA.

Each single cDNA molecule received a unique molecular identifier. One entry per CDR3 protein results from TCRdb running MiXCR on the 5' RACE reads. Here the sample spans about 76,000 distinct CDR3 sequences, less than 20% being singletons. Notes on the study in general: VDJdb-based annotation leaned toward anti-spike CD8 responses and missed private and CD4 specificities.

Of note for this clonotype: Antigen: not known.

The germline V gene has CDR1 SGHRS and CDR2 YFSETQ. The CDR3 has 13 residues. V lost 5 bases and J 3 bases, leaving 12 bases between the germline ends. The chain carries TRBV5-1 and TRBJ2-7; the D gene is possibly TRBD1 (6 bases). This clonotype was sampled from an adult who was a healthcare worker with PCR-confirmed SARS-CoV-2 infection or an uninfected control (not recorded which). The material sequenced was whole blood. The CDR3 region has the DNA TGCGCCAGCAGGACAGGCCTTAACTACGAGCAGTACTTC. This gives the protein CASRTGLNYEQYF.